The rows below give T cell receptor beta chains drawn from one sample of a study of CD8+ T cells in alopecia areata. The repertoire was sequenced with immunoSEQ multiplex PCR; TCRdb's copy has only in-frame clones and lacks some. This sample carries around 200,000 clones, roughly three fifths of them seen once, and the ten largest clones take around 13%. The material sequenced was CD8+ T cells sorted from blood, taken at week 24, from a patient treated with tofacitinib. Every receptor here comes from a human donor with alopecia areata. Each CDR3 is given with its conserved first and last residue. A clone size is listed for some rows: how often the clone was seen (once, few, many), or a class if it is expanded.

v_call	clone_size	cdr3_aa
TRBV30	NA	CAWGGQTSEQYF
TRBV4-1	NA	CASSQDFVLHGPQETQYF
TRBV2	NA	CASSRGGASTDTQYF
TRBV11-2	NA	CASSFPPGEQFF
TRBV7-9	few	CASSSGTGRYNEQFF
TRBV14	NA	CASSTFATGHYEQYF
TRBV28	few	CASSRATEAFF
TRBV29-1	NA	CSVPRTGRPGYTF
TRBV5-4	NA	CASSLATDYNSPLHF
TRBV15	NA	CATSTETVTSEQYF
TRBV6-6	NA	CASSGGGYEQYF
TRBV9	many	CASSGSGDQFF
TRBV7-9	NA	CASSSRDRGNGELFF
TRBV19	few	CASSMGLSNTEAFF
TRBV5-6	NA	CASSSTFGEAFF
TRBV27	few	CASSWRTDPLNSPLHF
TRBV29-1	NA	CSVETRLAGETNYGYTF
TRBV2	NA	CASSEEVRGGSSLHF
TRBV2	NA	CASSETPNQPQHF
TRBV7-9	NA	CASSSDGTPYNEQFF
TRBV27	NA	CASRRGRGQGEKLFF
TRBV18	NA	CASSPRGTARYGYTF
TRBV29-1	NA	CSVEVSEPLYGYTF
TRBV9	once	CASSATGEQYF
TRBV30	NA	CAWSAGSGGSTDTQYF
TRBV2	NA	CASSGAGTSDQETQYF
TRBV7-9	NA	CASRGQDTEAFF
TRBV27	NA	CASSLVGDSNQPQHF
TRBV9	NA	CASSLSTLINNEQFF
TRBV11-2	NA	CATPAAGGLHNEQFF
TRBV9	few	CASSVASNEQFF
TRBV30	once	CAWSVVSGWETQYF
TRBV6-5	NA	CASSYGDEQFF
TRBV5-6	few	CASSSGTGSEQYF
TRBV29-1	few	CSVVGRDRASNEQFF
TRBV19	few	CASSMEAGGRSETQYF